Listed here are 2 T cell receptor beta chains from one sample, sequenced in a study of shared clonotypes between healthy human individuals. This table comes from immunoSEQ multiplex PCR, and its TCRdb copy is limited to in-frame clones, with some not included. Counted here are hundreds of thousands of clones, roughly 92% occurring once; the ten biggest clones make up nearly 25%. CD45RO-negative, CCR7-positively selected cells formed the naive CD8 fraction, excluding terminally differentiated effector memory CD45RA+ cells. Specimen: naive CD8+ T cells sorted from blood. The receptor source for this set is a man aged 25 to 45 in good health.

The chain is built from TRBV5-5 and TRBJ1-3; 8 bases agree with TRBD1. The CDR3 is 15 amino acids. Germline lookup yields CDR1 SGHKS and CDR2 YYEKEE (reference sequence). V trimming: 6 bases; J trimming: 4 bases; junction bases outside the gene matches: 9. The CDR3 loop reads CASTPHRDRGNTIYF. For the CDR3, the DNA is TGTGCCAGCACTCCACACCGGGACAGGGGAAACACCATATATTTT.

The chain employs TRBV7-9 and TRBJ2-1; 11 bases are a match to TRBD2. The germline V gene encodes CDR1 SEHNR and CDR2 FQNEAQ (reference sequence). The CDR3 is made up of 15 amino acids. V lost 7 bases and J lost 7; bases outside the gene matches: 9. Written as DNA, the CDR3 is TGTGCCAGCACTGAGACTAGCGGGGAGTGGAATGAGCAGTTCTTC. Amino acid sequence: CASTETSGEWNEQFF.